Below, one T cell receptor (beta chain) is given with its context. These data belong to a study of blood T cell repertoires in COVID-19. Study details: Samples taken during acute and convalescent COVID-19 were collected in the United States, Italy and Spain. T cells, B-cell-depleted T cells, or PBMCs supplied cDNA or gDNA.

Original handling: Reference gene primer amplification yielded estimated nucleated cell counts. Clones were sequenced by immunoSEQ multiplex PCR, and TCRdb holds only the in-frame ones, with some missing. V and J calls and clone size come straight from that table; D and trimming were deduced from the DNA. The data contain about 200,000 clones, roughly 89% of them singletons. Deletions cut 2 bases from V and 4 bases from J, with 14 bases between. The length of the CDR3 is 15 residues. Germline lookup yields CDR1 SGHDN and CDR2 FVKESK. The chain joins TRBV14 to TRBJ1-1; unclear D gene. The sequence was collected from a man aged 55 to 70 who had recovered from COVID-19. Material for sequencing was peripheral blood. The CDR3 sequence: CASSQYLRAVTEAFF. CDR3 in DNA: TGTGCCAGCAGCCAATACTTACGTGCGGTCACTGAAGCTTTCTTT.